Below, 3 T cell receptor beta chains from the same sample are listed, as sequenced in a study of cytomegalovirus exposure and HLA in healthy donors. Primers: 60 Vbeta forward and 13 Jbeta reverse. Measured with immunoSEQ multiplex PCR; TCRdb has only the in-frame clones, and not every one. The profile shows over 95,000 clones, roughly three quarters of them singletons. The sequencing sample was made of PBMCs. Every receptor here comes from a woman aged 40 to 55 in good health and CMV-seropositive.

This sequence joins TRBV15 and TRBJ2-1; 7 bases map to TRBD1. Per germline, CDR1 LNHNV and CDR2 YYDKDF (reference sequence). Trimming cost V 6 bases and J 6 bases; bases outside gene matches: 11. The CDR3 is made up of 15 amino acids. In DNA form, the CDR3 reads TGTGCCACCAGGGCCCGACAGGGCGAGGTCAATGAGCAGTTCTTC. Amino acids: CATRARQGEVNEQFF.

The chain combines TRBV29-1 with TRBJ2-5; D may be TRBD2 (6 bases). The CDR3 is made up of 13 amino acids. Germline V gene data show CDR1 as SQVTM and CDR2 as ANQGSEA. The V gene lost 0 bases and the J gene lost 5 bases, with 10 bases spanning the gap. The CDR3 is CSVEEEGRETQYF. CDR3 bases: TGCAGCGTTGAAGAGGAAGGGAGGGAGACCCAGTACTTC.

The chain joins TRBV5-1 to TRBJ2-5; D is perhaps TRBD1 (5 bases). Trimming left V 4 bases short and J 5 bases short, with 15 bases between. In germline, CDR1 is SGHRS, CDR2 YFSETQ. The CDR3 loop spans 14 amino acids. CDR3 bases: TGCGCCAGCAGCGAAGCGCAGGGTGGGGAGACCCAGTACTTC. It encodes CASSEAQGGETQYF.